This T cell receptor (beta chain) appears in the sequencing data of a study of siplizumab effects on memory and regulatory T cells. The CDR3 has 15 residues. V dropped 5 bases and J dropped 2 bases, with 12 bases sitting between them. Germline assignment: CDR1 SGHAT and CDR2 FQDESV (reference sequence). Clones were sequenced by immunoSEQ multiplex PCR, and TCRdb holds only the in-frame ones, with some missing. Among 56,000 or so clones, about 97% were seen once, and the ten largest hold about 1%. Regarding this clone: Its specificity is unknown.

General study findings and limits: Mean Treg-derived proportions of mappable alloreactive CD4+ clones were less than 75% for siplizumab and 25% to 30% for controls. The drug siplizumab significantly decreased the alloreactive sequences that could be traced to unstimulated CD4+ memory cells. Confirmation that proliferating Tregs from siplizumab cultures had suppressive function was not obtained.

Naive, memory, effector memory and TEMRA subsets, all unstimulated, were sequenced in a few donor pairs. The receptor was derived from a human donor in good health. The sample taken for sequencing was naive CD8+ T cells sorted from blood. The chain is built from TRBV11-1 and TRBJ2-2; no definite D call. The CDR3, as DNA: TGTGCCAGCAGCCTGCTGGACCTCAACACCGGGGAGCTGTTTTTT. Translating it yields CASSLLDLNTGELFF.